This T cell receptor (beta chain) was sequenced for a study of cytomegalovirus exposure and HLA in healthy donors. The V gene's germline CDR1 is SQVTM and CDR2 ANQGSEA. V lost 6 bases, J lost 8 bases, and 16 bases lay in between. The CDR3 is 12 amino acids. PCR used 60 Vbeta primers and 13 Jbeta primers. The table came from immunoSEQ multiplex PCR; TCRdb's copy has only in-frame clones and leaves some out. The top ten hold 5.5% to 8.5% of the sample, which has over 100,000 clones, about 70% seen once. The origin of this receptor is a male donor in good health and CMV-seronegative. The chain carries TRBV29-1 and TRBJ1-1; possible D gene TRBD1, 5 bases. Sequenced input: PBMCs. For the CDR3, the DNA is TGCAGCGTCCGGGGGGAGAGGGGCGAAGCTTTCTTT. Translation gives CSVRGERGEAFF.